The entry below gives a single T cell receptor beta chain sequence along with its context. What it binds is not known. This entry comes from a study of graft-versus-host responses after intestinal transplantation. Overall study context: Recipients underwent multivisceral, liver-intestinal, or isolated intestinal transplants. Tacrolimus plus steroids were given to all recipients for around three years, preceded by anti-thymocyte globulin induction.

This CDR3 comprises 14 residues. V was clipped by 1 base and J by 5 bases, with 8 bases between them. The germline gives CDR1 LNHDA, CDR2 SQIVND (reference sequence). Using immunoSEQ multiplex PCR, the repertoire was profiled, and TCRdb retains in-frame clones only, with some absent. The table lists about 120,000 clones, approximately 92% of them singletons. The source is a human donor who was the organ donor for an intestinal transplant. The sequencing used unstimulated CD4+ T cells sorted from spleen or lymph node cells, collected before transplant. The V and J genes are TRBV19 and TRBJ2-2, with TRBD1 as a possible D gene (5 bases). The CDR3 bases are TGTGCCAGTAGTATAGGGGCAGGGACCGGGGAGCTGTTTTTT. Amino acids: CASSIGAGTGELFF.